A single sample is the source of the 28 T cell receptor beta chains below, sequenced in a study of blood T cell repertoires in COVID-19. TCRdb's table, derived via immunoSEQ multiplex PCR, lists solely in-frame clones and lacks some. The sample lists approximately 170,000 clones; approximately 82% were seen once. Source material: peripheral blood. The receptors were gathered from a woman aged 80 or over with active or convalescent COVID-19.

This clone was seen only a few times. This chain joins TRBV5-5 and TRBJ1-2; 11 nucleotides agree with TRBD1. This CDR3 has 15 residues. The ends lost 0 bases at V and 4 bases at J; junction bases unmatched: 2. Germline V gene sequence: CDR1 SGHKS, CDR2 YYEKEE (reference sequence). The CDR3 region is CASSLAGQGVYGYTF. DNA of the CDR3: TGTGCCAGCAGCTTGGCGGGACAGGGGGTCTATGGCTACACCTTC.

J is TRBJ2-2 and V is TRBV7-9; maybe TRBD2 (6 bases). Deletions cut 0 bases from V and 7 bases from J, with 9 bases between. The CDR3 has 14 residues. Germline CDR1 is SEHNR and CDR2 is FQNEAQ (reference sequence). This chain's CDR3 is CASSLASGGGELFF. CDR3 bases: TGTGCCAGCAGCTTAGCGTCCGGGGGCGGGGAGCTGTTTTTT.

The CDR3 protein is CASTLTRGFNYGYTF. In DNA form, the CDR3 reads TGTGCCAGCACCTTAACGAGGGGGTTTAACTATGGCTACACCTTC. This chain links TRBV6-5 with TRBJ1-2; TRBD1 is a possible D gene (6 bases). The CDR3 has 15 amino acids. Germline V gives CDR1 MNHEY, CDR2 SVGAGI. Trimming took off 7 bases at V and 1 base at J, with 16 bases between the two ends.

This clone has a handful of counts. The V call is TRBV18, the J call TRBJ1-5; 9 bases match TRBD1. CDR1 is KGHSH and CDR2 is LQKENI in the germline V gene. The CDR3 loop spans 14 amino acids. V lost 6 bases to trimming and J lost 7 bases; unmatched junction nucleotides: 7. CDR3 sequence: CASSPGTGNQPQHF. The CDR3 coding sequence is TGTGCCAGCTCGCCCGGGACAGGGAACCAGCCCCAGCATTTT.

V and J are TRBV4-2 and TRBJ1-2; 7 bases are a match to TRBD1. The CDR3 has 15 residues. The germline gives CDR1 LGHNA, CDR2 YNFKEQ. Trimming removed 2 bases from V and 5 bases from J; junction bases left unmatched: 8. The CDR3 nucleotides read TGTGCCAGCAGCCAATCCCCGGACAGGCTTTATGGCTACACCTTC. Its translation is CASSQSPDRLYGYTF.

The chain joins TRBV15 to TRBJ1-2; D is uncertain. V was clipped by 4 bases and J by 2 bases, with 8 bases between them. This CDR3 is built from 13 residues. CDR1 LNHNV and CDR2 YYDKDF come from the germline V gene (reference sequence). The chain's CDR3 is CATSTPGNYGYTF. The DNA of the CDR3 is TGTGCCACCAGCACGCCAGGAAACTATGGCTACACCTTC.

The J gene is TRBJ1-1, the V gene TRBV19, with 7 bases matching TRBD1. J gave up 6 bases and V 3 bases, and 10 bases lay outside the gene matches. This CDR3 has 15 residues. Germline V gives CDR1 LNHDA, CDR2 SQIVND (reference sequence). The CDR3 DNA reads as TGTGCCAGTAGTATTCTGACAGGGCGACGGGCTGAAGCTTTCTTT. It yields the protein CASSILTGRRAEAFF.

The CDR3 protein is CAISVVRQGSGELFF. The CDR3 DNA reads as TGTGCCATCAGTGTGGTCCGACAGGGATCCGGGGAGCTGTTTTTT. The rearrangement links TRBV10-3 to TRBJ2-2; 7 nucleotides match TRBD1. CDR1 is ENHRY and CDR2 is SYGVKD in the germline V gene. The CDR3 is 15 amino acids. V was clipped by 4 bases and J by 6 bases; unmatched bases: 8.

This chain connects TRBV7-2 to TRBJ1-1; TRBD1 matches at 9 bases. The junction had 6 bases not matched to a gene; V was cut back by 1 base and J by 6 bases. This CDR3 comprises 15 residues. Germline V gene data show CDR1 as SGHTA and CDR2 as FQGNSA. CDR3 in amino acids: CASSLVVTGGAEAFF. In DNA form, the CDR3 reads TGTGCCAGCAGCTTAGTTGTGACAGGGGGTGCTGAAGCTTTCTTT.

This chain joins TRBV15 and TRBJ2-7, with TRBD2 matching over 8 bases. The junction had 14 bases not matched to a gene; V was cut back by 3 bases and J by 7 bases. Germline V CDR1 and CDR2: LNHNV, YYDKDF (reference sequence). CDR3 length equals 16 residues. The CDR3 sequence is CATSSPGLAGTLEQYF. The CDR3 DNA reads TGTGCCACCAGCAGCCCGGGGCTAGCGGGTACGTTGGAGCAGTACTTC.

The chain couples TRBV5-1 to TRBJ2-1; D perhaps matches TRBD1 (6 bases). Per germline, CDR1 SGHRS and CDR2 YFSETQ. V gave up 3 bases and J gave up 7 bases, with 14 bases separating them. The CDR3 runs 14 residues. Here the CDR3 reads CASSYQGSGNEQFF. CDR3 nucleotide sequence: TGCGCCAGCAGCTATCAGGGGAGTGGAAATGAGCAGTTCTTC.

The V and J genes are TRBV6-6 and TRBJ1-1, with a weak D call TRBD1 (6 bases). V lost 5 bases to trimming and J lost 1 base, with 11 bases between them. CDR3 size: 14 residues. Germline V gene data show CDR1 as MNHNY and CDR2 as SVGAGI (reference sequence). CDR3 region: CASSAARGNTEAFF. The CDR3 DNA follows: TGTGCCAGCAGTGCCGCCAGGGGGAACACTGAAGCTTTCTTT.

This clone was counted only a few times. V and J are TRBV19 and TRBJ1-5; 7 nucleotides agree with TRBD1. This CDR3 spans 14 amino acids. Germline-derived CDR1 and CDR2 are LNHDA and SQIVND (reference sequence). V lost 5 bases, J lost 7 bases, and 8 bases stayed unmatched. CDR3 protein: CASSATGAKQPQHF. The CDR3 coding sequence is TGTGCCAGTAGTGCTACAGGGGCAAAGCAGCCCCAGCATTTT.

The CDR3 DNA reads as TGTGCCAGCAGTTCGACAGGTCTGAGTCCGGGCTACACCTTC. Its translation: CASSSTGLSPGYTF. The J gene is TRBJ1-2, the V gene TRBV28; D is possibly TRBD1 (6 bases). The CDR3 runs 14 residues. Germline-derived CDR1 and CDR2 are MDHEN and SYDVKM. V dropped 4 bases and J dropped 8 bases, with 17 bases sitting between them.

The genes are TRBV5-1 and TRBJ2-1, with D possibly matching TRBD2 (7 bases). Germline V gene sequence: CDR1 SGHRS, CDR2 YFSETQ. V lost 3 bases, J lost 6 bases, and 16 bases lay in between. CDR3 length: 15 residues. CDR3 nucleotide sequence: TGCGCCAGCAGCTCGACCCGGGGGGCGGGCAATGAGCAGTTCTTC. The encoded protein is CASSSTRGAGNEQFF. The whole variable domain, filled in from reference TRBV5-1 and TRBJ2-1, reads KAGVTQTPRYLIKTRGQQVTLSCSPISGHRSVSWYQQTPGQGLQFLFEYFSETQRNKGNFPGRFSGRQFSNSRSEMNVSTLELGDSALYLCASSSTRGAGNEQFFGPGTRLTVL.

This chain connects TRBV9 to TRBJ1-6; 7 bases map to TRBD1. The CDR3 contains 16 residues. The germline CDR1 and CDR2 sequences are SGDLS and YYNGEE. V was clipped by 4 bases and J by 7 bases; unmatched bases: 11. CDR3 nucleotide sequence: TGTGCCAGCAGCACCCAGTCGGGACAGCTCAATTCACCCCTCCACTTT. Amino acid sequence: CASSTQSGQLNSPLHF.

The rearrangement links TRBV27 to TRBJ2-3; TRBD2 might be the D (5 bases). CDR1 is MNHEY and CDR2 is SMNVEV in the germline V gene (reference sequence). Deletions cut 1 base from V and 1 base from J, with 9 bases between. The CDR3 covers 15 residues. CDR3 in amino acids: CASSLWGSGTDTQYF. The CDR3 DNA follows: TGTGCCAGCAGTTTATGGGGTAGCGGCACAGATACGCAGTATTTT.

V is TRBV5-3 and J is TRBJ2-1; D is possibly TRBD2 (6 bases). TRBV5-3 is designated an ORF whose function remains uncertain. Trimming pared 4 bases from V and 1 base from J, leaving 24 bases between. This CDR3 spans 19 amino acids. The CDR3 DNA reads TGTGCCAGAAGCACCCCCCCGGCAGGGAGGACGCCATCCTACAATGAGCAGTTCTTC. Its translation is CARSTPPAGRTPSYNEQFF.

This chain uses TRBV9 with TRBJ2-2, with D maybe TRBD1 (6 bases). The CDR3 runs 17 residues. Germline V gene lookup returns CDR1 SGDLS and CDR2 YYNGEE. The ends were cut back, 0 bases at V and 3 bases at J, with 15 bases in the middle. CDR3 DNA sequence: TGTGCCAGCAGCGTAGGGATCGACAGGACATACACCGGGGAGCTGTTTTTT. It yields the protein CASSVGIDRTYTGELFF.

This chain uses TRBV6-5 with TRBJ2-7; D remains unclear. The germline V and J ends were trimmed by 7 bases and 5 bases, with 15 bases remaining between them. Germline values: CDR1 MNHEY, CDR2 SVGAGI. The CDR3 extends over 13 amino acids. The CDR3: CASISQANHEQYF. CDR3 sequence (DNA): TGTGCCAGCATCTCCCAGGCAAACCACGAGCAGTACTTC.

The CDR3 DNA reads as TGCGCCAGCAGTGTCTTGGCTAGCGGGAGCGACAATGAGCAGTTCTTC. Its translation: CASSVLASGSDNEQFF. The V call is TRBV10-1, the J call TRBJ2-1; 10 bases align to TRBD2. The CDR3 runs 16 residues. CDR1 is WNHNN and CDR2 is SYGVQD in the germline V gene (reference sequence). V gave up 4 bases and J gave up 5 bases; unmatched junction bases: 8.

Details on this clone: One end of the junction is discordant with germline, which a read error may explain. The V and J genes are TRBV7-7 and TRBJ2-1; a weak D match, TRBD2 (6 bases). CDR1 and CDR2 from the germline V gene are SSHAT and FNYEAQ (reference sequence). CDR3 length equals 15 residues. The CDR3 DNA reads as TGTGCTAGCAGCTATAACCGGGACTCATACAATGAGCAGTTCTTC. The encoded protein is CASSYNRDSYNEQFF.

The chain joins TRBV5-1 to TRBJ2-1; 7 positions agree with TRBD1. With V trimmed by 3 bases and J by 7 bases, 13 bases remained unmatched. The CDR3 consists of 16 residues. Germline V gives CDR1 SGHRS, CDR2 YFSETQ. The CDR3 is CASSSIFSGGRNEQFF. CDR3 nucleotide sequence: TGCGCCAGCAGCTCGATATTCTCAGGGGGACGGAATGAGCAGTTCTTC.

The chain employs TRBV19 and TRBJ1-1; 9 positions match TRBD1. CDR1 and CDR2 (germline): LNHDA, SQIVND (reference sequence). The CDR3 sequence is 16 residues long. V was pared by 5 bases and J by 0 bases, with 7 bases of the junction left unmatched. CDR3 in amino acids: CASSLGQGSVNTEAFF. The CDR3 DNA reads as TGTGCCAGTAGTTTAGGACAGGGGTCTGTGAACACTGAAGCTTTCTTT.

The rearrangement uses TRBV5-1 and TRBJ2-3, with 13 bases matching TRBD2. The CDR3 sequence is 17 residues long. V lost 4 bases and J lost 4; bases outside the gene matches: 9. Germline-derived CDR1 and CDR2 are SGHRS and YFSETQ. This chain's CDR3 is CASSLQTSGRFADTQYF. The CDR3 DNA reads TGCGCCAGCAGCCTACAGACTAGCGGGAGGTTCGCAGATACGCAGTATTTT.

The chain joins TRBV5-4 to TRBJ1-2; the D is unclear. V was clipped by 6 bases and J by 3 bases, with 24 bases between them. The CDR3 totals 17 residues. Germline-derived CDR1 and CDR2 are SGHNT and YYREEE (reference sequence). The CDR3 region has the DNA TGTGCCAGCACCTCGAGTATCGCGGGAAAGGCAGACTATGGCTACACCTTC. This translates into CASTSSIAGKADYGYTF.

The rearrangement links TRBV6-6 to TRBJ1-5, with TRBD1 matching over 7 bases. There are 14 residues in the CDR3. Trimming cost V 2 bases and J 7 bases; bases outside gene matches: 5. Looked up from germline, CDR1 is MNHNY and CDR2 is SVGAGI (reference sequence). The CDR3 coding sequence is TGTGCCAGCAGTTACGCAGACAGGGAACAGCCCCAGCATTTT. This translates into CASSYADREQPQHF.

This clone was found a few times. The genes are TRBV15 and TRBJ1-5, with a tentative D call TRBD1 (6 bases). Germline-derived CDR1 and CDR2 are LNHNV and YYDKDF (reference sequence). The CDR3 runs 15 residues. The germline V and J ends were trimmed by 2 bases and 2 bases, with 10 bases remaining between them. CDR3 nucleotide sequence: TGTGCCACCAGCAGACAGGGGAACGGCAATCAGCCCCAGCATTTT. Translation gives CATSRQGNGNQPQHF.